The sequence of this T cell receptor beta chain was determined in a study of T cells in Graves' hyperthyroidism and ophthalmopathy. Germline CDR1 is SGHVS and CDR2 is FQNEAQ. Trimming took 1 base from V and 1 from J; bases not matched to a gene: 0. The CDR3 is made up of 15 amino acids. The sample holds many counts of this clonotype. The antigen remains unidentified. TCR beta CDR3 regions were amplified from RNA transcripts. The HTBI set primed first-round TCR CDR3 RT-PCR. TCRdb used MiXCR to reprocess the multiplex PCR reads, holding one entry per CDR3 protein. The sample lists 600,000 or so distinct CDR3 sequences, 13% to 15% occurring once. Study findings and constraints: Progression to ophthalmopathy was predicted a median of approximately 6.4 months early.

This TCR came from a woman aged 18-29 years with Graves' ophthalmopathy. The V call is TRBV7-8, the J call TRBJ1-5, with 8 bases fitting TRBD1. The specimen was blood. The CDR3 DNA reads TGTGCCAGCAGCTTAGGGACAGGGAGCAATCAGCCCCAGCATTTT. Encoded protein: CASSLGTGSNQPQHF.